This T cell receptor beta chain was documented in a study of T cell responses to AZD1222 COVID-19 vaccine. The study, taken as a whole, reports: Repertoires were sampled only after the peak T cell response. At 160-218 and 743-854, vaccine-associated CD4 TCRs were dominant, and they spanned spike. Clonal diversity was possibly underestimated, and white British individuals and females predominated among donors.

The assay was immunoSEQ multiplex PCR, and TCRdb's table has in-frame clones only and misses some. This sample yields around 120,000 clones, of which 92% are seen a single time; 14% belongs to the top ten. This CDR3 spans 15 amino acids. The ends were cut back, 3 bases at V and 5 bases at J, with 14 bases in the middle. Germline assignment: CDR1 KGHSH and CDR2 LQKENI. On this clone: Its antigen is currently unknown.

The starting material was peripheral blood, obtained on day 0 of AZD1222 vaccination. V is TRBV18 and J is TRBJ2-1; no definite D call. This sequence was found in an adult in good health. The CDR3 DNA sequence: TGTGCCAGCTCACCCAACTACCAAGAGAACAATGAGCAGTTCTTC. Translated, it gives CASSPNYQENNEQFF.